The sequence of this TCR beta chain was determined in a study of response to subunit inactivated influenza vaccine. TCRdb re-called the RT-PCR reads through MiXCR, storing one row per CDR3 protein. The data show around 570,000 distinct CDR3 sequences, under 9% seen once. The length of the CDR3 is 16 residues. Germline V gene data show CDR1 as DFQATT and CDR2 as SNEGSKA (reference sequence). The ends lost 3 bases at V and 2 bases at J; junction bases unmatched: 7. The J gene is TRBJ2-3, the V gene TRBV20-1; 11 positions match TRBD2. The receptor comes from a man between 50 and 70 years old who received an inactivated influenza vaccine. The sample in question was PBMCs from blood, obtained around 25 months after vaccination. The DNA for the CDR3 is TGCAGTGCTAGGGGGAGACTAGCGGGGAACACAGATACGCAGTATTTT. Translated, it gives CSARGRLAGNTDTQYF.